The 11 T cell receptor beta chains below all came from one sample that was sequenced in a study of blood T cell repertoires in COVID-19. Profiling relied on immunoSEQ multiplex PCR, and the TCRdb table lists in-frame clones only, not all of them. The table records approximately 84,000 clones, 75% to 85% of them present only once. The sample comprised peripheral blood. Receptor source: a woman aged 80 or older with acute or convalescent COVID-19.

The gene calls are TRBV6-6 and TRBJ1-5, with D unclear. Per germline, CDR1 MNHNY and CDR2 SVGAGI (reference sequence). The CDR3 contains 12 residues. Between the trimmed V and J ends, which lost 2 bases and 5 bases, there was a span of 4 bases. CDR3 in DNA: TGTGCCAGCAGTTACCTTTATCAGCCCCAGCATTTT. Residues: CASSYLYQPQHF.

The chain uses TRBV19 and TRBJ1-2; 9 nucleotides agree with TRBD1. CDR1 is LNHDA and CDR2 is SQIVND in the germline V gene (reference sequence). The V gene end was trimmed by 10 bases and the J gene end by 1 base; junction bases not matched to a gene: 7. This CDR3 has 14 amino acids. For the CDR3, the DNA is TGTGCCACCCTAGGGACAGGGTTTAACTATGGCTACACCTTC. Protein: CATLGTGFNYGYTF.

V and J are TRBV27 and TRBJ2-7, with 8 bases fitting TRBD2. J gave up 2 bases and V 8 bases, and 8 bases lay outside the gene matches. The CDR3 runs to 14 residues. The germline gives CDR1 MNHEY, CDR2 SMNVEV (reference sequence). The CDR3, as DNA: TGTGCCAGCGGGAGCGGGAGCGTTACCTACGAGCAGTACTTC. This translates into CASGSGSVTYEQYF.

This clone was seen just once. The chain links TRBV6-2 or TRBV6-3 to TRBJ1-2; TRBD1 is a possible D gene (5 bases). Germline assignment: CDR1 MNHEY and CDR2 SVGEGT. V lost 6 bases to trimming and J lost 13 bases, with 12 bases between them. The CDR3 covers 10 residues. The CDR3 region is CASRPPGPTF. Here the CDR3 DNA reads TGTGCCAGCAGACCTCCAGGGCCCACCTTC.

This rearrangement joins TRBV10-2 to TRBJ2-5; D possibly corresponds to TRBD2 (5 bases). The CDR3 is made up of 13 amino acids. Per the germline V gene, CDR1 is WSHSY and CDR2 is SAAADI. V gave up 6 bases and J gave up 5 bases, with 13 bases separating them. CDR3 nucleotide sequence: TGCGCCAGCAGCTGGACGAGGGAGGAGACCCAGTACTTC. Translated, it gives CASSWTREETQYF.

The chain uses TRBV7-2 and TRBJ2-1; a weak D match, TRBD2 (6 bases). The length of the CDR3 is 15 residues. The V end was cut by 5 bases, the J end by 1 base, with 12 bases between. Germline V gene lookup returns CDR1 SGHTA and CDR2 FQGNSA. The chain's CDR3 is CASSPPGLSYNEQFF. In nucleotides, the CDR3 is TGTGCCAGCAGCCCACCGGGACTTTCCTACAATGAGCAGTTCTTC. Looking up the rest from reference TRBV7-2 and TRBJ2-1 gives the full variable domain: GAGVSQSPSNKVTEKGKDVELRCDPISGHTALYWYRQSLGQGLEFLIYFQGNSAPDKSGLPSDRFSAERTGGSVSTLTIQRTQQEDSAVYLCASSPPGLSYNEQFFGPGTRLTVL.

The CDR3 protein is CASSLSDTEAFF. CDR3 sequence (DNA): TGTGCCAGCAGTTTATCCGACACTGAAGCTTTCTTT. The gene calls are TRBV12-3 or TRBV12-4 and TRBJ1-1; D remains ambiguous. The CDR3 sequence is 12 residues long. Between the trimmed V and J ends, which lost 2 bases and 3 bases, there was a span of 4 bases.

The rearrangement links TRBV9 to TRBJ1-1; 9 positions agree with TRBD1. The J segment lost 5 bases and the V segment lost 3 bases, leaving 14 bases of the junction unmatched. Germline CDR1 reads SGDLS; CDR2 reads YYNGEE. The CDR3 has 17 residues. In DNA form, the CDR3 reads TGTGCCAGCAGCGAACAAGGACAGGGGAGCGGATGGACTGAAGCTTTCTTT. Its translation: CASSEQGQGSGWTEAFF.

CDR3 nucleotides: TGTGCCAGCAGACTGGGGGCGGACGGGGAGCTGTTTTTT. Translated: CASRLGADGELFF. The chain links TRBV3-1 (or the pseudogene TRBV3-2) to TRBJ2-2; a weak D match, TRBD1 (6 bases). Germline CDR1 LGHDT, CDR2 YNNKEL (reference sequence). CDR3 length equals 13 residues. The V end was cut by 6 bases, the J end by 7 bases, with 12 bases between.

The gene calls are TRBV5-1 and TRBJ2-1; D ambiguous. Germline CDR1 SGHRS, CDR2 YFSETQ. This CDR3 has 11 residues. V lost 0 bases to trimming and J lost 8 bases, with 3 bases between them. As DNA, the CDR3 is TGCGCCAGCAGCTTGGCTGATGAGCAGTTCTTC. This codes for CASSLADEQFF.

This clone came up once. The V and J genes are TRBV12-3 or TRBV12-4 and TRBJ2-1; D call uncertain. This CDR3 spans 11 amino acids. Trimming took off 7 bases at V and 4 bases at J, with 5 bases between the two ends. CDR3 nucleotide sequence: TGTGCCAGCACTAGTTACAATGAGCAGTTCTTC. Translated: CASTSYNEQFF.